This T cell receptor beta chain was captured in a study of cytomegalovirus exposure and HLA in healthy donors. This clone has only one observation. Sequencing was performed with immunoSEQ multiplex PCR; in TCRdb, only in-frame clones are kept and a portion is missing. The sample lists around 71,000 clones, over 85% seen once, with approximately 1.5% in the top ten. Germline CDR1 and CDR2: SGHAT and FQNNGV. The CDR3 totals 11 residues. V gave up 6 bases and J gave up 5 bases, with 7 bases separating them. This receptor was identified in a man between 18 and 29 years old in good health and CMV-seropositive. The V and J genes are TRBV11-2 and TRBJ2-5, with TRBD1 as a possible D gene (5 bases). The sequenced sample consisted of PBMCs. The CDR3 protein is CASSSGETQYF. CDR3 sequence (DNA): TGTGCCAGCAGTTCAGGGGAGACCCAGTACTTC.